This T cell receptor beta chain was captured by sequencing in a study of human T cells and chemical hapten exposure. The time point is: patch test 3, about 24 weeks after DPC sensitization. Treatment denoted: therapeutic diphenylcyclopropenone sensitization with weekly scalp DPC. The CDR3 loop spans 17 amino acids. V trimming: 0 bases; J trimming: 6 bases; junction bases outside the gene matches: 9. CDR1 and CDR2 from the germline V gene are LGHNA and YSLEER. TCRdb independently ran MiXCR on the RACE reads; one entry per CDR3 protein. The profile shows over 150,000 distinct CDR3 sequences, about 27% of them singletons.

Specimen: whole blood, collected in connection with sensitization to the hapten diphenylcyclopropenone (DPC). The source is a woman between 18 and 29 years old with alopecia areata. Some clones in this sample may be carry-over from other donors' samples. This chain links TRBV4-3 with TRBJ2-1; TRBD1 matches 9 bases. The CDR3 DNA sequence: TGCGCCAGCAGCCAAGATCGGAACAGGGGGCTGGTCAATGAGCAGTTCTTC. Translation gives CASSQDRNRGLVNEQFF.